This TCR beta chain was identified in a study of tumor-infiltrating lymphocytes in primary liver carcinoma. Germline V lookup: CDR1 MNHEY, CDR2 SVGAGI. Losses at the gene ends were 4 bases for V and 3 bases for J; bases not matched to a gene: 6. The CDR3 totals 15 residues. A constant-region primer primed TCR beta cDNA synthesis from roughly 510 ng of total RNA. Three nested multiplex PCR rounds, a slightly modified ARM-PCR method, built the TCR beta libraries. Amplification in the first two PCR rounds was performed using TRBV1-TRBV30 forward primers and a C-beta reverse primer for 10 cycles each. From the multiplex PCR reads, TCRdb called clonotypes with MiXCR, one entry per CDR3 protein. The profile shows 250,000 to 350,000 distinct CDR3 sequences, more than 55% of them singletons. Whole-study findings and limits: Tumor-adjacent and tumor-blood pairs overlapped less than tumor region pairs did.

Note on this clonotype: The target antigen is unknown. This may come from a read error, since a much larger clone is one base off.

In addition to blood RNA drawn from unsorted whole blood, germline DNA was extracted. The specimen sequenced was peripheral blood. This chain connects TRBV6-5 to TRBJ2-1, with 7 bases lining up with TRBD2. This receptor was taken from a woman in her thirties with primary liver carcinoma and hepatitis B virus infection. CDR3 region: CASSLIRTSYNEQFF. CDR3 nucleotides: TGTGCCAGCAGTTTAATTAGGACTAGCTACAATGAGCAGTTCTTC.